A selection of T cell receptor beta chains follows, all from one sample in a study of OX40 agonist ivuxolimab in advanced cancers. Sequenced by immunoSEQ multiplex PCR; TCRdb stores in-frame clones only, minus some. The table records roughly 70,000 clones, 70% to 90% of them present only once. Material: CD4+ or CD8+ T cells sorted from blood, obtained in a trial of the OX40 agonist ivuxolimab. These TCRs come from an adult with an advanced solid tumor such as melanoma, head and neck, liver or kidney cancer. Each CDR3 is given with its conserved first and last residue. The order of the fields is J gene, D gene, V gene, CDR3 protein. A D gene is named only where the DNA matches it firmly.

J: TRBJ1-5; D: -; V: TRBV21-1; CDR3: CASSNRPDRGSQPQHF
J: TRBJ2-2; D: -; V: TRBV30; CDR3: CAWSVGLDTGELFF
J: TRBJ2-5; D: TRBD2; V: TRBV29-1; CDR3: CSAITSGAQETQYF
J: TRBJ2-7; D: -; V: TRBV2; CDR3: CATPGGLVNEQYF
J: TRBJ2-1; D: -; V: TRBV6-1; CDR3: CASTYNEQFF
J: TRBJ1-4; D: -; V: TRBV5-1; CDR3: CASSLRGVATNEKLFF
J: TRBJ2-1; D: -; V: TRBV29-1; CDR3: CSVAGWSYNEQFF
J: TRBJ2-5; D: -; V: TRBV6-1; CDR3: CASSEIGGAGETQYF
J: TRBJ1-6; D: -; V: TRBV27; CDR3: CASSLYSNSPLHF
J: TRBJ1-2; D: -; V: TRBV25-1; CDR3: CASSEFKNYGYTF
J: TRBJ2-7; D: -; V: TRBV5-1; CDR3: CASSLEEAYEQYF
J: TRBJ1-5; D: -; V: TRBV15; CDR3: CATRGRGSGQPQHF
J: TRBJ2-7; D: TRBD2; V: TRBV7-9; CDR3: CASSPSGTSGEAFSYEQYF
J: TRBJ2-1; D: -; V: TRBV9; CDR3: CASSVLETEQFF
J: TRBJ1-2; D: -; V: TRBV29-1; CDR3: CSVEGLGGGYTF
J: TRBJ1-1; D: -; V: TRBV5-6; CDR3: CASSLEGDFTEAFF
J: TRBJ2-7; D: -; V: TRBV27; CDR3: CASSLFAGNYEQYF
J: TRBJ1-2; D: -; V: TRBV10-3; CDR3: CAISESGSNGYTF
J: TRBJ2-5; D: -; V: TRBV10-1; CDR3: CASSETERETQYF
J: TRBJ2-5; D: -; V: TRBV27; CDR3: CASSLSRLEETQYF
J: TRBJ2-2; D: TRBD2; V: TRBV7-9; CDR3: CASSHGLAGGPNTGELFF
J: TRBJ2-7; D: TRBD2; V: TRBV7-2; CDR3: CASSWVGAGEQYF
J: TRBJ2-1; D: TRBD2; V: TRBV6-5; CDR3: CASSKLAVRYNEQFF
J: TRBJ1-2; D: -; V: TRBV6-5; CDR3: CASGFPNYGYTF
J: TRBJ2-5; D: -; V: TRBV5-4; CDR3: CASSRWVGEETQYF
J: TRBJ2-1; D: -; V: TRBV9; CDR3: CASSVSLISSYNEQFF
J: TRBJ1-1; D: -; V: TRBV5-1; CDR3: CASSLEGSFEAFF
J: TRBJ2-1; D: TRBD2; V: TRBV7-8; CDR3: CASSYSGGAFNEQFF
J: TRBJ2-7; D: -; V: TRBV14; CDR3: CASSHIFYEQYF
J: TRBJ2-6; D: -; V: TRBV28; CDR3: CATLQPGGANVLTF